These 16 T cell receptor beta chains came from one sample sequenced in a study of blood T cells in healthy people across ages. A J-beta primer mix and a sample-barcoded 5' primer were used in a second PCR of about 7 to 11 cycles. Using its own MiXCR run on the 5' RACE reads, TCRdb lists one record per CDR3 protein. This sample has some 1.4 million distinct CDR3 sequences, with around two fifths found just once. Sequenced material: blood. The receptors derive from a woman aged 18-35 years in good health.

This chain uses TRBV4-2 with TRBJ2-4; D possibly corresponds to TRBD1 (5 bases). The V gene's germline CDR1 is LGHNA and CDR2 YNFKEQ. The CDR3 length is 16 residues. The germline V and J ends were trimmed by 1 base and 0 bases, with 10 bases remaining between them. In DNA, the CDR3 is TGTGCCAGCAGCCAAGGGGGCTCTAAAGCCAAAAACATTCAGTACTTC. This encodes CASSQGGSKAKNIQYF.

The J gene is TRBJ2-1, the V gene TRBV2; 15 bases are a match to TRBD2. The CDR3 consists of 15 residues. Germline loops: CDR1 SNHLY, CDR2 FYNNEI. V was pared by 6 bases and J by 13 bases, with 10 bases of the junction left unmatched. The CDR3 here is CASSARTSGREKQFF. CDR3 in DNA: TGTGCCAGCAGCGCGAGGACTAGCGGGAGGGAAAAACAGTTCTTC.

The chain links TRBV13 to TRBJ2-1; 9 nucleotides agree with TRBD2. TRBJ2-7 matches the DNA end more closely, so the J call is doubtful. CDR1 PRHDT and CDR2 FYEKMQ come from the germline V gene (reference sequence). The CDR3 extends over 20 amino acids. CDR3 sequence (DNA): TGTGCCAGCAGCTTGACCGGCCGCAATCTAGCGGGGCGCTCCTACAATGAGCAGTACTTC. It translates to CASSLTGRNLAGRSYNEQYF.

The chain has TRBV5-1 and TRBJ2-3; 7 nucleotides align to TRBD2. The CDR3 extends over 16 amino acids. V was pared by 4 bases and J by 2 bases, with 10 bases of the junction left unmatched. CDR1 is SGHRS and CDR2 is YFSETQ in the germline V gene. CDR3 DNA: TGCGCCAGCAGCCTGGGGTCTAGCGGTCTCACAGATACGCAGTATTTT. Protein sequence: CASSLGSSGLTDTQYF.

The V call is TRBV5-1, the J call TRBJ2-2; D possibly corresponds to TRBD2 (6 bases). This CDR3 has 17 residues. Germline values: CDR1 SGHRS, CDR2 YFSETQ. V was trimmed by 4 bases and J by 0 bases, leaving 16 bases between them. The CDR3 nucleotides read TGCGCCAGCAGCCAGGGACGGGGGAAATCGAACACCGGGGAGCTGTTTTTT. This sequence encodes CASSQGRGKSNTGELFF.

The gene calls are TRBV10-3 and TRBJ1-2; D is unclear. Germline V gene sequence: CDR1 ENHRY, CDR2 SYGVKD. CDR3 size: 13 residues. Deletions cut 4 bases from V and 7 bases from J, with 13 bases between. CDR3 in DNA: TGTGCCATCAGTGGGGCCCTAGAGGGTGGCTACACCTTC. Residues: CAISGALEGGYTF.

Of note for this clonotype: This may be a read error, as it is one base from a much larger clone. The chain is built from TRBV7-2 and TRBJ2-1; the match to TRBD2 covers 7 bases. Germline V gene lookup returns CDR1 SGHTA and CDR2 FQGNSA. The junction had 5 bases not matched to a gene; V was cut back by 5 bases and J by 1 base. The length of the CDR3 is 15 residues. The CDR3 bases are TGTACCAGCAGCGCGGGGGTCCCTTCCTACAATGAGCAGTTCTTC. Its protein is CTSSAGVPSYNEQFF.

This rearrangement joins TRBV21-1 to TRBJ1-2. TRBV21-1 has pseudogene status. This CDR3 comprises 15 residues. The CDR3 reads CASSKVGRQYYGYTF. The CDR3 DNA is TGTGCCAGCAGCAAAGTAGGTCGGCAGTACTATGGCTACACCTTC.

The chain recombines TRBV27 with TRBJ2-1; D perhaps matches TRBD2 (6 bases). Deletions cut 7 bases from V and 7 bases from J, with 26 bases between. This CDR3 comprises 17 residues. Germline V CDR1 and CDR2: MNHEY, SMNVEV (reference sequence). CDR3 nucleotides: TGTGCCAGCAAGGCCCTATACTCGGTTGTCCGGGGGAATGAGCAGTTCTTC. Protein sequence: CASKALYSVVRGNEQFF.

The chain joins TRBV20-1 to TRBJ1-5; 7 positions match TRBD1. Germline V CDR1 and CDR2: DFQATT, SNEGSKA (reference sequence). V shed 7 bases, J shed 3 bases, and the junction held 6 bases outside the gene matches. The CDR3 sequence is 13 residues long. The CDR3 protein is CSVWDRTNQPQHF. CDR3 in DNA: TGCAGTGTATGGGACAGAACCAATCAGCCCCAGCATTTT.

This chain joins TRBV12-3 or TRBV12-4 and TRBJ2-1; D not resolved. V shed 2 bases and J shed 6 bases, with 17 bases lying between them. There are 16 residues in the CDR3. CDR3 coding DNA: TGTGCCAGCAGTTTAATGAAGGAAGCAAAGTTCAATGAGCAGTTCTTC. Protein: CASSLMKEAKFNEQFF.

V gene TRBV27 combines with J gene TRBJ1-6; weak D call: TRBD1 (6 bases). This CDR3 comprises 17 residues. Trimming removed 0 bases from V and 9 bases from J, with 18 bases in between. Germline CDR1 reads MNHEY; CDR2 reads SMNVEV (reference sequence). The CDR3 here is CASSLSNRQGPGSPLHF. The CDR3 DNA follows: TGTGCCAGCAGTTTATCGAATAGGCAGGGGCCGGGTTCACCCCTCCACTTT.

The rearrangement joins TRBV5-5 to TRBJ2-1; 7 bases are shared with TRBD2. CDR1 and CDR2 from the germline V gene are SGHKS and YYEKEE (reference sequence). The CDR3 consists of 16 residues. The V segment lost 0 bases and the J segment 2 bases; nucleotides outside the gene matches: 5. CDR3 sequence: CASSLVGGTAYNEQFF. CDR3 sequence (DNA): TGTGCCAGCAGCTTGGTCGGGGGGACGGCCTACAATGAGCAGTTCTTC.

The chain joins TRBV29-1 to TRBJ1-2; D is ambiguous. The length of the CDR3 is 13 residues. CDR1 and CDR2 (germline): SQVTM, ANQGSEA. Trimming removed 3 bases from V and 3 bases from J, with 11 bases in between. The CDR3 DNA reads as TGCAGCGTTGAGGGCAGAAAAGACTATGGCTACACCTTC. Protein: CSVEGRKDYGYTF.

About this clonotype itself: The junction differs from germline at one of its ends, possibly a read error. This chain links TRBV20-1 with TRBJ2-3; D might be TRBD1 or TRBD2, each matching 5 bases. Germline CDR1 and CDR2: DFQATT and SNEGSKA (reference sequence). The CDR3 loop spans 12 amino acids. The CDR3 here is CSASGDVDMQYF. CDR3 sequence (DNA): TGCAGTGCTAGTGGGGACGTCGATATGCAGTATTTT.

This clonotype was picked up many times. The junction departs from germline at one end; a sequencing error may be responsible. This sequence joins TRBV29-1 and TRBJ2-7; possible D gene TRBD2, 5 bases. The germline gives CDR1 SQVTM, CDR2 ANQGSEA. This CDR3 contains 14 residues. This chain's CDR3 is CSVEATGKSYEQYF. DNA of the CDR3: TGCAGCGTCGAAGCGACGGGAAAATCCTACGAGCAGTACTTC.